This TCR beta chain was identified in a study of CXCR3-negative and CXCR3-positive naive CD8 T cells. Notes on the study in general: Relative to CXCR3-negative naive cells, CXCR3-positive naive cells had more hydrophobic TRB CDR3s.

Germline loops: CDR1 SQVTM, CDR2 ANQGSEA. This CDR3 is built from 13 residues. Remarks on this clonotype: Its target is not known.

Triplicate sorts of some 310,000 cells per CD8+ subset. UMI-labeled TRB cDNA libraries were prepared by 5' RACE. TCRdb re-called the 5' RACE reads and gives one entry per CDR3 protein, without DNA. This sample contains roughly 130,000 distinct CDR3 sequences. The sequencing sample was made of naive CXCR3+ CD8+ T cells from blood. Subset in this sample: CD45RO-CCR7+CD27+CD95- naive CD8+ T cells expressing CXCR3 (TNR3+). The clonotype was recovered from a human donor in good health. Some clones in this sample may be carry-over from other donors' samples. The J gene is TRBJ2-1, the V gene TRBV29-1; checking the TCRdb D call of TRBD2 is not possible without DNA. This CDR3 is CSVLSGGEREQFF.